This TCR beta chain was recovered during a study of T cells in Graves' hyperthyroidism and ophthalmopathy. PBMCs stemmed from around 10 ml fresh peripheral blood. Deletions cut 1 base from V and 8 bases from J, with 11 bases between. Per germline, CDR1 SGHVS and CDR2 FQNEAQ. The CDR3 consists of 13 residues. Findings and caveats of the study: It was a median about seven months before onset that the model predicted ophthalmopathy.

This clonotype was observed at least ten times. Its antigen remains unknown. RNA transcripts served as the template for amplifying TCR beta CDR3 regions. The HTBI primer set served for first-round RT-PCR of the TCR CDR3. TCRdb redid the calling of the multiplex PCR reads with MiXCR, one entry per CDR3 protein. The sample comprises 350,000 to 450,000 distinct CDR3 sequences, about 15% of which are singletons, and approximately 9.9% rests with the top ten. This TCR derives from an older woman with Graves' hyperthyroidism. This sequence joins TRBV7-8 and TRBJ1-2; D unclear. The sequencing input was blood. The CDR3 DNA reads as TGTGCCAGCAGCTTAGTGTTCGGGGTCGGCTACACCTTC. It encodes CASSLVFGVGYTF.